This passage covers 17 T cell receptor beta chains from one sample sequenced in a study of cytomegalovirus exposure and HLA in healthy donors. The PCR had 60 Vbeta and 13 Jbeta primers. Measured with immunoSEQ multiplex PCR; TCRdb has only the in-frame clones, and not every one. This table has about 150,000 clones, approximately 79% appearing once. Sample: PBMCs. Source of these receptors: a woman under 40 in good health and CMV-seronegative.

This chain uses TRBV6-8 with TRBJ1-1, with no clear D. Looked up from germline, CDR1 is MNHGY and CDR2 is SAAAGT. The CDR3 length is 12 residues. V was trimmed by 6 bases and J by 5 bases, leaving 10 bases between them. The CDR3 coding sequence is TGTGCCAGCAGGGAGAGAAGGACTGAAGCTTTCTTT. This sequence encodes CASRERRTEAFF.

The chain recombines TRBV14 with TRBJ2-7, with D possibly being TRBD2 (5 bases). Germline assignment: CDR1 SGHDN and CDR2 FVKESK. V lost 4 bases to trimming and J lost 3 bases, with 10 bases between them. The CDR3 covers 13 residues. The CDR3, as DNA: TGTGCCAGCAGCCCAGCGGTACTCTACGAGCAGTACTTC. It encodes CASSPAVLYEQYF.

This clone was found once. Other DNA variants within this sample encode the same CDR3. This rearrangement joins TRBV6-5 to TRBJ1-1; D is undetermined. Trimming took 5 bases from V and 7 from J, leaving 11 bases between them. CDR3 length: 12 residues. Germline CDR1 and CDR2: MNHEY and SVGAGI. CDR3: CASSPRGSEAFF. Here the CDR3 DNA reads TGTGCCAGCAGTCCCCGTGGGAGTGAAGCTTTCTTT.

The CDR3 DNA is TGTGCCAGCAGCGCACCAGGGGCTGGGTATGGCTACACCTTC. Translating it yields CASSAPGAGYGYTF. The chain couples TRBV5-5 to TRBJ1-2, with a weak D call TRBD1 (6 bases). V was pared by 4 bases and J by 5 bases, with 15 bases between. CDR3 size: 14 residues. Germline lookup yields CDR1 SGHKS and CDR2 YYEKEE (reference sequence).

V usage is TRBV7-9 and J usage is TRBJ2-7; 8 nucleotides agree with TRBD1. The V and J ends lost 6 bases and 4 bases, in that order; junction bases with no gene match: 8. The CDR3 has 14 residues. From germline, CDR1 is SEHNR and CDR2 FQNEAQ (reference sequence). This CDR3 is CASSSGTGFYEQYF. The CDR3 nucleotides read TGTGCCAGCAGTTCCGGGACAGGCTTTTACGAGCAGTACTTC.

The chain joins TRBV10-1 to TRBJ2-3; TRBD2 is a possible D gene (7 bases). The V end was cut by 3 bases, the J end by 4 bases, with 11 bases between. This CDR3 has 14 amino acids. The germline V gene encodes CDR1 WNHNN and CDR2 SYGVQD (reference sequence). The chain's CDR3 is CASSDRGASDTQYF. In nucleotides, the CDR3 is TGCGCCAGCAGTGACCGGGGGGCCTCAGATACGCAGTATTTT.

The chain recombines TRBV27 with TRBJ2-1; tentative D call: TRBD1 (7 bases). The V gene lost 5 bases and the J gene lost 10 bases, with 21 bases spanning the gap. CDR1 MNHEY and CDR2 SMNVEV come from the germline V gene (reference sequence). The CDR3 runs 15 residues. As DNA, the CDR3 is TGTGCCAGCAGTCCTAGACAGGGAGGAGTCGTAGAGCAGTTCTTC. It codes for CASSPRQGGVVEQFF.

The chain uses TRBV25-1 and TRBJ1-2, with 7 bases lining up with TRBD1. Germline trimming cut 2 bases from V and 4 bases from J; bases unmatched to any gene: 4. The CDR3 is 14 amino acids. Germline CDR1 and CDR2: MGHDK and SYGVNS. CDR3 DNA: TGTGCCAGCAGTGAAAGGGCAGGGGGCTATGGCTACACCTTC. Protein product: CASSERAGGYGYTF.

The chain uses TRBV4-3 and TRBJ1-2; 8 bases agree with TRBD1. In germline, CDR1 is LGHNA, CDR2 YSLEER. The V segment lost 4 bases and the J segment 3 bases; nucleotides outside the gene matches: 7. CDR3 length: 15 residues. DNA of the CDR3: TGCGCCAGCAGCCCGACAGGGGACTCGGACTATGGCTACACCTTC. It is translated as CASSPTGDSDYGYTF.

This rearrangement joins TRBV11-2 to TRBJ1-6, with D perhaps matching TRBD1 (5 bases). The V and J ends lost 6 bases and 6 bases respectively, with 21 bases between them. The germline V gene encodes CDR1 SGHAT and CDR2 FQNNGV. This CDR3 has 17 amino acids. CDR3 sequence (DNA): TGTGCCAGCAGTCTAATAGGGGTGCGGCGGCTTAATTCACCCCTCCACTTT. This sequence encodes CASSLIGVRRLNSPLHF.

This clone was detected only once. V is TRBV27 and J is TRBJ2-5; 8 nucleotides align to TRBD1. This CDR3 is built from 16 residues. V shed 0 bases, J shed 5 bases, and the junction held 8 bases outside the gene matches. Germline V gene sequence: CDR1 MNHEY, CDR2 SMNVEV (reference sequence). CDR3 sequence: CASSLSRQGARETQYF. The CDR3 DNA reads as TGTGCCAGCAGTTTATCGCGTCAGGGGGCGAGGGAGACCCAGTACTTC.

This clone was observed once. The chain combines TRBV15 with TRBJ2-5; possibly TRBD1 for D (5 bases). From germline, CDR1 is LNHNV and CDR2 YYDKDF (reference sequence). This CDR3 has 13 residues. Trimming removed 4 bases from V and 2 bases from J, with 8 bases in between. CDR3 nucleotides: TGTGCCACCAGCAACGACAGACAAGAGACCCAGTACTTC. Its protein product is CATSNDRQETQYF.

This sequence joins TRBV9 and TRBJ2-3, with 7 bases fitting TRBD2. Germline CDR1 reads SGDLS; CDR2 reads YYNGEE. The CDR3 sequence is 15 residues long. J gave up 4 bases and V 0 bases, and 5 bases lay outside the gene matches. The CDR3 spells CASSVEGEGADTQYF. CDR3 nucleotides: TGTGCCAGCAGCGTAGAAGGGGAGGGAGCAGATACGCAGTATTTT.

CDR3 loop: CASSWRGQGRNEQYF. The CDR3 bases are TGTGCCAGCAGCTGGAGGGGACAGGGGAGGAACGAGCAGTACTTC. The J gene is TRBJ2-7, the V gene TRBV5-6; the match to TRBD1 covers 10 bases. V shed 3 bases and J 5 bases; nucleotides not matched to a gene: 8. This CDR3 has 15 amino acids. CDR1 and CDR2 from the germline V gene are SGHDT and YYEEEE. Full variable domain (remainder filled in from reference TRBV5-6 and TRBJ2-7): DAGVTQSPTHLIKTRGQQVTLRCSPKSGHDTVSWYQQALGQGPQFIFQYYEEEERQRGNFPDRFSGHQFPNYSSELNVNALLLGDSALYLCASSWRGQGRNEQYFGPGTRLTVT.

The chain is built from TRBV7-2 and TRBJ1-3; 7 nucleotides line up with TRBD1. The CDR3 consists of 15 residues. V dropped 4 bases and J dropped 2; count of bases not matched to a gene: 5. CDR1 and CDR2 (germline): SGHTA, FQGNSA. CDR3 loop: CASSSWQGAGNTIYF. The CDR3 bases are TGTGCCAGCAGCTCGTGGCAGGGGGCTGGAAACACCATATATTTT.

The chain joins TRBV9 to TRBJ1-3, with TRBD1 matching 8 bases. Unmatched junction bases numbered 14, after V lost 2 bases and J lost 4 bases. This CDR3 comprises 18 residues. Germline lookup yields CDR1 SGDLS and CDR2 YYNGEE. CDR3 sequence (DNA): TGTGCCAGCAGCGTGTATCGGGACAGGACACCGGGCGGAAACACCATATATTTT. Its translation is CASSVYRDRTPGGNTIYF. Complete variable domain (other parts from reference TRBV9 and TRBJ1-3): DSGVTQTPKHLITATGQRVTLRCSPRSGDLSVYWYQQSLDQGLQFLIQYYNGEERAKGNILERFSAQQFPDLHSELNLSSLELGDSALYFCASSVYRDRTPGGNTIYFGEGSWLTVV.

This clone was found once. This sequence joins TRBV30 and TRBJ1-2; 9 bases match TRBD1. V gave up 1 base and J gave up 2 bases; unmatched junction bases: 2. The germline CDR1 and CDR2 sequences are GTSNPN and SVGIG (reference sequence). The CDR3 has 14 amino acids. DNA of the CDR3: TGTGCCTGGAGTGGGACAGGGGCAAACTATGGCTACACCTTC. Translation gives CAWSGTGANYGYTF.